The text below deals with one T cell receptor (beta chain). The CDR3 has 17 residues. Germline values: CDR1 LNHDA, CDR2 SQIVND (reference sequence). The record originates from a study of monozygotic twins with inflammatory bowel disease. From the 5' RACE reads, TCRdb lists one entry per CDR3 protein and no DNA. This listing includes 300,000 to 350,000 distinct CDR3 sequences. V usage is TRBV19 and J usage is TRBJ1-2; there is no DNA to check the TCRdb D call of TRBD1. This clonotype was obtained from a human donor with ulcerative colitis or Crohn's disease, or a healthy co-twin of an affected twin (not recorded which). Sequencing was carried out using blood. CDR3 in amino acids: CASSSGRDRAPDYGYTF.